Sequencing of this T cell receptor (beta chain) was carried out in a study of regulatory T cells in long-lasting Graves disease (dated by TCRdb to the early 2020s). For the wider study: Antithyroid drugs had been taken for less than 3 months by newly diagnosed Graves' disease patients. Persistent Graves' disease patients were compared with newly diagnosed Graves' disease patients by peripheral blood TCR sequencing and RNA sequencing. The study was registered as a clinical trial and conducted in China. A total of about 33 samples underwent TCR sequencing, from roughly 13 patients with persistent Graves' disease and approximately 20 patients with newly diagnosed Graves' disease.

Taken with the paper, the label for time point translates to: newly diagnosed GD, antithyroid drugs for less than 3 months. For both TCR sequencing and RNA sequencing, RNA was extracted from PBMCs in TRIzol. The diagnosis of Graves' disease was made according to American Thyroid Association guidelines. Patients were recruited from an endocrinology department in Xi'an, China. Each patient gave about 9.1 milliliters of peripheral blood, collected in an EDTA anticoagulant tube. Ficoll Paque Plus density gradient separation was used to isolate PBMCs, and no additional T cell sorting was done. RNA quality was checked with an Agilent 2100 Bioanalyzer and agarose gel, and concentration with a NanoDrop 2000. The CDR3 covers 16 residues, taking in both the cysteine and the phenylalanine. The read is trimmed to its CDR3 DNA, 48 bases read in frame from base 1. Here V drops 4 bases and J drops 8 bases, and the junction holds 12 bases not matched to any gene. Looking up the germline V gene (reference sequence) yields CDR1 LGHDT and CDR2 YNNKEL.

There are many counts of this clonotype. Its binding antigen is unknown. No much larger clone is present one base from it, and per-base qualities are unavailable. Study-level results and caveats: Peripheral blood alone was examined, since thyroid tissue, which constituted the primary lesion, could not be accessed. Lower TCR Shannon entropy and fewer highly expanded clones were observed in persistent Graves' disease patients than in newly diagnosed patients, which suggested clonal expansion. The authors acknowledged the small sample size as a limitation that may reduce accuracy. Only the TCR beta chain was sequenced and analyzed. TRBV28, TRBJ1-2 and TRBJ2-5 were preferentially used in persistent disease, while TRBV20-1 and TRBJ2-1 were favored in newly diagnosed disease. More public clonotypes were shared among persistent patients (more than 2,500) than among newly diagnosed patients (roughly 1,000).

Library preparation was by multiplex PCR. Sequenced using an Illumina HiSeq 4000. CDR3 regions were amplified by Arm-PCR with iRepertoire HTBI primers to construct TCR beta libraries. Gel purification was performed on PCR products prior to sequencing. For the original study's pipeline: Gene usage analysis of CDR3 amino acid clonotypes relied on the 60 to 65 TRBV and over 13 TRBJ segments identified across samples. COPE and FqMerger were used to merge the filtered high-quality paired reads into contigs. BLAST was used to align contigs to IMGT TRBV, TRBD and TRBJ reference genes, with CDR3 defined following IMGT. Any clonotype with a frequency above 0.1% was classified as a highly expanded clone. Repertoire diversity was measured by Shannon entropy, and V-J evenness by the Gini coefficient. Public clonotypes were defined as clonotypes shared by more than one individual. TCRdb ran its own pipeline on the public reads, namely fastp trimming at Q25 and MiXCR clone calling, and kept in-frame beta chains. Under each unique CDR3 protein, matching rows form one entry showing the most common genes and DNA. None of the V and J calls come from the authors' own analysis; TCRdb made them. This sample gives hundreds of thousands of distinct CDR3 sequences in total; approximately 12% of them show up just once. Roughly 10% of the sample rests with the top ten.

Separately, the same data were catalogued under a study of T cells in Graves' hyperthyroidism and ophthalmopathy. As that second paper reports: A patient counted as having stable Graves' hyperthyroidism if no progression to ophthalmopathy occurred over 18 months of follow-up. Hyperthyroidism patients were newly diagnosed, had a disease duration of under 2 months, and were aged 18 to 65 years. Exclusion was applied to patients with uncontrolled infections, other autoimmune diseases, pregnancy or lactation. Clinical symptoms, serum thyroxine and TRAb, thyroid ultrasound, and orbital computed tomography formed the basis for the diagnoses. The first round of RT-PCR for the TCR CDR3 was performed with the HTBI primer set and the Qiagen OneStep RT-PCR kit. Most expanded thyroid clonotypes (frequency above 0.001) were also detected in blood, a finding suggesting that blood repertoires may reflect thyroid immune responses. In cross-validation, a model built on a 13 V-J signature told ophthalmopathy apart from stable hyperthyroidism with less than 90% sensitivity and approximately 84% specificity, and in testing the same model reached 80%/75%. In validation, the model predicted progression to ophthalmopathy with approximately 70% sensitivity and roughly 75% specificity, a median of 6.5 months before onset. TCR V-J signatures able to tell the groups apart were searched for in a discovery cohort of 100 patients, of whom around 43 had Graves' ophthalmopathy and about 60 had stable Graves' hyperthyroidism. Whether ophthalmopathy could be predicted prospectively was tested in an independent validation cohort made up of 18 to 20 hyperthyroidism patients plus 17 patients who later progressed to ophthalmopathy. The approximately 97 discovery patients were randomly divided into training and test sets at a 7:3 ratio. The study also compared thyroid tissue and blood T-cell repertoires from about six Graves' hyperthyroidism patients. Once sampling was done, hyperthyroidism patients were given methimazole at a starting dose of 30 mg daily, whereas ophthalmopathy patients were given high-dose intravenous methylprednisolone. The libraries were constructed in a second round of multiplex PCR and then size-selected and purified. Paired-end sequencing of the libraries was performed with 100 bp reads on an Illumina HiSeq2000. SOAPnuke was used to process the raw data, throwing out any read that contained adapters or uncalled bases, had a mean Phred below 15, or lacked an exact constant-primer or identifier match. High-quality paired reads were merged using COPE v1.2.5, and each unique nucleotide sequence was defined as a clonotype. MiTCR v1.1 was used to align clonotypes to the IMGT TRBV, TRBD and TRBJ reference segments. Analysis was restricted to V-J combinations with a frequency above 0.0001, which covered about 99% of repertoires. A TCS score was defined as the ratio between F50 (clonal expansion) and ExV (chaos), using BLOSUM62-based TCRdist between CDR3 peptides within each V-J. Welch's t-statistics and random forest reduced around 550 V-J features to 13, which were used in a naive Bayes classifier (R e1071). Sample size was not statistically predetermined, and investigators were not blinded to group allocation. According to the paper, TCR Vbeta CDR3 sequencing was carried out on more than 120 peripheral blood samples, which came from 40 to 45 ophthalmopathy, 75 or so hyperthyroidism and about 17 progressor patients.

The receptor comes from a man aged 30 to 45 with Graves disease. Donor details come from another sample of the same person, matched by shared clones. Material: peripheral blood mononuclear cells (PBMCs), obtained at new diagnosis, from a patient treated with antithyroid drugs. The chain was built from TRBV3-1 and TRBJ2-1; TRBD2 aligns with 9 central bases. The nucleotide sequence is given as TGTGCCAGCAGCCGTTTCGTTAGCGGGAGTAGCGATGAGCAGTTCTTC. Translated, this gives CASSRFVSGSSDEQFF.